This TCR beta chain was profiled in a study of monozygotic twins with inflammatory bowel disease. Germline V lookup: CDR1 DFQATT, CDR2 SNEGSKA (reference sequence). The CDR3 loop spans 15 amino acids. TCRdb derives one entry per CDR3 protein from the 5' RACE reads, leaving out DNA. Its clone listing holds 160,000 or so distinct CDR3 sequences. This clonotype originated in a human donor with ulcerative colitis or Crohn's disease, or a healthy co-twin of an affected twin (not recorded which). The chain joins TRBV20-1 to TRBJ2-7; TCRdb proposes TRBD2, but this gene call is untestable without DNA. The sequenced sample was blood. The CDR3 reads CSARGPLAGHYEQYF.